The entry that follows covers one TCR beta chain sequence. Time point here: baseline, week 1 (first vaccination visit). Stated treatment: pre-vaccination baseline after standard-of-care therapy. This entry comes from a study of a mutant IDH1 vaccine in newly diagnosed glioma. Study at large: Previous care, which was radiotherapy, temozolomide, or both, most often involved both.

The CDR3 is made up of 14 amino acids. V lost 7 bases and J 2 bases, leaving 14 bases between the germline ends. Germline V gene sequence: CDR1 MNHEY, CDR2 SMNVEV (reference sequence). This table comes from immunoSEQ multiplex PCR, and its TCRdb copy is limited to in-frame clones, with some not included. The sample includes about 98,000 clones, about 87% of them seen just once. The rearrangement uses TRBV27 and TRBJ1-1, with D perhaps matching TRBD1 (5 bases). Sequenced here: PBMCs, sampled from a glioma patient treated with radiotherapy, temozolomide or both. This clonotype was obtained from a woman aged 50 to 60 with glioma. CDR3 nucleotides: TGTGCCAGCACGACCCTCAGGGACAACACTGAAGCTTTCTTT. It translates to CASTTLRDNTEAFF.